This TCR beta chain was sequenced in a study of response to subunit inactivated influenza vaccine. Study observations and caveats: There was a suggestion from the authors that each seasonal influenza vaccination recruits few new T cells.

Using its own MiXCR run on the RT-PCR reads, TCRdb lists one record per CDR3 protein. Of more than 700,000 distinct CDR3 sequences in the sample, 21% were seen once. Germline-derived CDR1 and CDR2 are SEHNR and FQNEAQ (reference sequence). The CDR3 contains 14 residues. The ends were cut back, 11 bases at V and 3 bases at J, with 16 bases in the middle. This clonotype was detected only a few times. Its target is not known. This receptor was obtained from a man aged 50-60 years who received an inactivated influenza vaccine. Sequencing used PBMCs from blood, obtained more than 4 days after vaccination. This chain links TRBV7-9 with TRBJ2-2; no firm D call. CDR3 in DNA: TGTGCCTTCCACCCGAAGGCTCACACCGGGGAGCTGTTTTTT. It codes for CAFHPKAHTGELFF.